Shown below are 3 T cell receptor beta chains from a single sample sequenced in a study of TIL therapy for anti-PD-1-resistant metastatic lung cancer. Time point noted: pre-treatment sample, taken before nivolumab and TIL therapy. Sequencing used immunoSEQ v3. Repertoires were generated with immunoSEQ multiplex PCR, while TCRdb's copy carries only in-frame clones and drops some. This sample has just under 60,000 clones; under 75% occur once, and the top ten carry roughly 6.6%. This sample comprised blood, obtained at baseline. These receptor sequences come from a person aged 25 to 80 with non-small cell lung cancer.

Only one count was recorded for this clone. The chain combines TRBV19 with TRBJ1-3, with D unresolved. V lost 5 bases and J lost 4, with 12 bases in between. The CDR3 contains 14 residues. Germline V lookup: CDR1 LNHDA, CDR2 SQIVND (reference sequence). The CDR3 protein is CASSRREFGNTIYF. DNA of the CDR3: TGTGCCAGTAGTCGGCGGGAGTTCGGAAACACCATATATTTT.

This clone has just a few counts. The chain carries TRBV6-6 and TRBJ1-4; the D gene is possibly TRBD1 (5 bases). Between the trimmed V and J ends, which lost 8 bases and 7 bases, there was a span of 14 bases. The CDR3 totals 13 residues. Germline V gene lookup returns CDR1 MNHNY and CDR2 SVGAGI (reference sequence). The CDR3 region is CASRTPGSEKLFF. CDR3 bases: TGTGCCAGCCGCACCCCAGGGAGTGAAAAACTGTTTTTT.

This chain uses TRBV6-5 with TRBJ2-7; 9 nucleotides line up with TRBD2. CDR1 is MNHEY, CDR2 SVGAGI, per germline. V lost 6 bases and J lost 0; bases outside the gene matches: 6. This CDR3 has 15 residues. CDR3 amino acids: CASSRSGGLSYEQYF. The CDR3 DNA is TGTGCCAGCAGCCGCAGCGGGGGGCTCTCCTACGAGCAGTACTTC.